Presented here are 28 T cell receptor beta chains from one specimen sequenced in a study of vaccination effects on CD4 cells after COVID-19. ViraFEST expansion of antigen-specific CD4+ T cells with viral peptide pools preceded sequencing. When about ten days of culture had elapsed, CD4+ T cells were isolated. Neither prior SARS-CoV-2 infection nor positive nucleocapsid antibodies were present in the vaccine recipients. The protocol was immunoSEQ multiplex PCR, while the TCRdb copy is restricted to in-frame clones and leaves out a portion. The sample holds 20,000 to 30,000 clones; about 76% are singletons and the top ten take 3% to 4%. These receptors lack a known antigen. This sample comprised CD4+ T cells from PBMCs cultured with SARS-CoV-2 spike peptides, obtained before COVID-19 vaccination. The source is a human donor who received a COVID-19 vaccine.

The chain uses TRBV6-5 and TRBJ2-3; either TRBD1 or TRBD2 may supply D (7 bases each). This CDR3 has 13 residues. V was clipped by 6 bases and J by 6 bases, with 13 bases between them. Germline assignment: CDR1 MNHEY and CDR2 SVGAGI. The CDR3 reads CASRGGTADTQYF. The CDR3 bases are TGTGCCAGCAGGGGGGGGACAGCTGATACGCAGTATTTT.

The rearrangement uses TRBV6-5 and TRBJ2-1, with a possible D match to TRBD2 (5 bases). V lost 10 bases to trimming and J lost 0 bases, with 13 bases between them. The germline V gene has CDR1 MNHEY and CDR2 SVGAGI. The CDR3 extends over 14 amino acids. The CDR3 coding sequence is TGTGCCATCTCAGCGGCAGACTCCTACAATGAGCAGTTCTTC. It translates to CAISAADSYNEQFF.

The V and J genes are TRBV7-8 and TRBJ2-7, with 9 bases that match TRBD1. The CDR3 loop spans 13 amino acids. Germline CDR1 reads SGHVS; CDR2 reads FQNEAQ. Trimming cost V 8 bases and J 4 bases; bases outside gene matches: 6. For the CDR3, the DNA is TGTGCCAGCGGAGGGGACAGGGAGTACGAGCAGTACTTC. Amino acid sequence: CASGGDREYEQYF. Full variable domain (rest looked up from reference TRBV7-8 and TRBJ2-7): GAGVSQSPRYKVAKRGQDVALRCDPISGHVSLFWYQQALGQGPEFLTYFQNEAQLDKSGLPSDRFFAERPEGSVSTLKIQRTQQEDSAVYLCASGGDREYEQYFGPGTRLTVT.

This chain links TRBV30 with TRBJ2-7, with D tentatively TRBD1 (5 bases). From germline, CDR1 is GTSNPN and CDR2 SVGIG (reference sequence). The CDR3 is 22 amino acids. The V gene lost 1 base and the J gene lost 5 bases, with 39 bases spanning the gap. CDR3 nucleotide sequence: TGTGCCTGGAGTGCCCCTCGACAGAAGGTCAGACGAGGTGAGGCCTACTACGACGAGCAGTACTTC. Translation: CAWSAPRQKVRRGEAYYDEQYF.

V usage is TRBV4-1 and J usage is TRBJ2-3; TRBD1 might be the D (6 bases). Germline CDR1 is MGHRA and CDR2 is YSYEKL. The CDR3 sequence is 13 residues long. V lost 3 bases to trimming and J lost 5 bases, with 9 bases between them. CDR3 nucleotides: TGCGCCAGCAGCCACCAACAGGGAGATACGCAGTATTTT. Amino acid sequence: CASSHQQGDTQYF.

For the CDR3, the DNA is TGTGCCAGCAGTTTACAGGGGGCCAGAGGAGAAAAACTGTTTTTT. This codes for CASSLQGARGEKLFF. This sequence joins TRBV6-5 and TRBJ1-4; 9 bases are a match to TRBD1. The CDR3 is made up of 15 amino acids. V dropped 4 bases and J dropped 8; count of bases not matched to a gene: 8. Germline V gene data show CDR1 as MNHEY and CDR2 as SVGAGI.

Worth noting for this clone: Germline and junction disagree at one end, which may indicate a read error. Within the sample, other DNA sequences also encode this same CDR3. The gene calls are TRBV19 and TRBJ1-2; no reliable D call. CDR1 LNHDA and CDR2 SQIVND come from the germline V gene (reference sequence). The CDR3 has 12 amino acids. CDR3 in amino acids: CASRTRNYGYTF. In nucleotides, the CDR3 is TGTGCCAGTAGGACTCGGAACTATGGCTACACTTTC.

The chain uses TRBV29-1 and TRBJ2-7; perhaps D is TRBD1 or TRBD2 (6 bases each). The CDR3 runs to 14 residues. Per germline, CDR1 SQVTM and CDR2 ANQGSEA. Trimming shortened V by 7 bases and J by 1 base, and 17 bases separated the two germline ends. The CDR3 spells CSARGGSQSYEQYF. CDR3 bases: TGCAGCGCTCGAGGGGGGAGCCAATCCTACGAGCAGTACTTC.

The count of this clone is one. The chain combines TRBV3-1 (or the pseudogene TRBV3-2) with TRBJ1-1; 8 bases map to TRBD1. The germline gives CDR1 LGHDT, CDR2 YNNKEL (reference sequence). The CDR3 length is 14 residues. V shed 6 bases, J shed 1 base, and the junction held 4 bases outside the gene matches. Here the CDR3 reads CASSLGTGNTEAFF. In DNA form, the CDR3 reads TGTGCCAGCAGTCTCGGGACAGGGAACACTGAAGCTTTCTTT.

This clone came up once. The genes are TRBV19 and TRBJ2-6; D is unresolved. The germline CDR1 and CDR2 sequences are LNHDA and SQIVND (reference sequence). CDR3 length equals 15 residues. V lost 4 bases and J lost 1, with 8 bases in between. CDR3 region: CASSTSGSGANVLTF. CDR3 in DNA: TGTGCCAGTAGTACCTCCGGGTCTGGGGCCAACGTCCTGACTTTC.

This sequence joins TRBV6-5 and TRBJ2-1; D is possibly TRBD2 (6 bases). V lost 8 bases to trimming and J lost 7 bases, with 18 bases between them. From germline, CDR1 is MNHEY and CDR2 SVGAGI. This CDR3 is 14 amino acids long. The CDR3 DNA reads TGTGCCAGCGCTCCCTCTAATCGGGGGAATGAGCAGTTCTTC. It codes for CASAPSNRGNEQFF.

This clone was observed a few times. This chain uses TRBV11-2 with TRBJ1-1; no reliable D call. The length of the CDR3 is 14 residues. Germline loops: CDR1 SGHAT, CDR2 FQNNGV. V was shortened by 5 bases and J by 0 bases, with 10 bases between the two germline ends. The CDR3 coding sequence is TGTGCCAGCAGCCCAAGCTCAGTGAACACTGAAGCTTTCTTT. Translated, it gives CASSPSSVNTEAFF.

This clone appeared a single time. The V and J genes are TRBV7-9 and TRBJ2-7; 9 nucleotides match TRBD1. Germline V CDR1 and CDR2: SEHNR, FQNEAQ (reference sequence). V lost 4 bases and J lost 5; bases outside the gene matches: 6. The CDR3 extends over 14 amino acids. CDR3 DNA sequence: TGTGCCAGCAGCTCACTAACAGGGGGCGACGAGCAGTACTTC. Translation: CASSSLTGGDEQYF.

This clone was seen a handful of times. DNA for the CDR3: TGCGCCAGCAGCTACGTGGACAAAACTAACTATGGCTACACCTTC. This codes for CASSYVDKTNYGYTF. This chain uses TRBV5-1 with TRBJ1-2; a weak D match, TRBD1 (5 bases). CDR1 SGHRS and CDR2 YFSETQ come from the germline V gene. This CDR3 spans 15 amino acids. The V gene lost 3 bases and the J gene lost 0 bases, with 12 bases spanning the gap.

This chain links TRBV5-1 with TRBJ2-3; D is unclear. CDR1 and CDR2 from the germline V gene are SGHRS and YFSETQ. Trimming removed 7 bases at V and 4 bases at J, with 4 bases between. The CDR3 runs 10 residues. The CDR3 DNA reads TGCGCCAGCGGGGCAGATACGCAGTATTTT. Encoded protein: CASGADTQYF.

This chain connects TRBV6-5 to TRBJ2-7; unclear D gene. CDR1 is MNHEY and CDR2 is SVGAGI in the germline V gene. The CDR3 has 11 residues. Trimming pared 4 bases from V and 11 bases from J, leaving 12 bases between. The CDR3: CASSLGSFEYF. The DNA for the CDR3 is TGTGCCAGCAGTTTGGGTAGTTTCGAGTACTTC.

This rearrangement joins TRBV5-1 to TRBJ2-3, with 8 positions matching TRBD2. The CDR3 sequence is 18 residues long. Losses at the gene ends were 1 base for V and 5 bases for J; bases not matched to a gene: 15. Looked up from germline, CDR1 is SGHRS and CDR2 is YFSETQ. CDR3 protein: CASSLMVLGGGQGDTQYF. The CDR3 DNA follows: TGCGCCAGCAGCTTGATGGTTCTCGGCGGGGGGCAAGGAGATACGCAGTATTTT.

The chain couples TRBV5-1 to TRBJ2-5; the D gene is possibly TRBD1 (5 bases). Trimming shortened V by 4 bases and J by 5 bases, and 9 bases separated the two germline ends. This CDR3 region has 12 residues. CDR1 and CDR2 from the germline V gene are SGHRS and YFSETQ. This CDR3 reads CASSTRQETQYF. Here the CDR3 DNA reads TGCGCCAGCAGCACAAGACAGGAGACCCAGTACTTC.

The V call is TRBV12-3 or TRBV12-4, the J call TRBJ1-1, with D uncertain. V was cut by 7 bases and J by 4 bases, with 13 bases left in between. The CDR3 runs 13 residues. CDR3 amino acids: CASKSRWSTEAFF. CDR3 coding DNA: TGTGCCAGCAAGTCTAGGTGGTCCACTGAAGCTTTCTTT.

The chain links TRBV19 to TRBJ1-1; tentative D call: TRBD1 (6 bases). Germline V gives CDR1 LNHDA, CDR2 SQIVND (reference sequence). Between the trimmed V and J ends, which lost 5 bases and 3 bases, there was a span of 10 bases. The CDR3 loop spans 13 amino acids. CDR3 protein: CASSEGEYTEAFF. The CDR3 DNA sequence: TGTGCCAGTAGTGAGGGGGAGTACACTGAAGCTTTCTTT.

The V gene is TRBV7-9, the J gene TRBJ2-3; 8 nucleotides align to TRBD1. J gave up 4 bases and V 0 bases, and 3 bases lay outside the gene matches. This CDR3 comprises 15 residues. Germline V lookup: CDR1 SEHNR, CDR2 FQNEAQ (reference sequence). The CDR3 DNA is TGTGCCAGCAGCTTAGCTCGACAGGGGTCAGATACGCAGTATTTT. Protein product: CASSLARQGSDTQYF.

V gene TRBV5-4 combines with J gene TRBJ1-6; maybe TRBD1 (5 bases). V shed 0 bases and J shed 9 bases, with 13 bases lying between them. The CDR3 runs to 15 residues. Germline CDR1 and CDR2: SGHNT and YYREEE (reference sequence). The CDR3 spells CASSLDPGKSSPLHF. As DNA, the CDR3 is TGTGCCAGCAGCTTGGACCCAGGGAAGAGTTCACCCCTCCACTTT.

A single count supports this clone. As DNA, the CDR3 is TGTGCCAGCAGTGGAACAGGGGGCAATCAGCCCCAGCATTTT. It translates to CASSGTGGNQPQHF. The J gene is TRBJ1-5, the V gene TRBV2, with TRBD1 identical over 7 bases. Trimming cost V 4 bases and J 2 bases; bases outside gene matches: 2. This CDR3 is 14 amino acids long. Germline assignment: CDR1 SNHLY and CDR2 FYNNEI.

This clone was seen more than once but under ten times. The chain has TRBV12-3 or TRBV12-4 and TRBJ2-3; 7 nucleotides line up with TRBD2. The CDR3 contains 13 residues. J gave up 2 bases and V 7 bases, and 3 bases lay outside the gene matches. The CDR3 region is CASTLAATDTQYF. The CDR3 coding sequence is TGTGCCAGCACTCTAGCGGCCACAGATACGCAGTATTTT.

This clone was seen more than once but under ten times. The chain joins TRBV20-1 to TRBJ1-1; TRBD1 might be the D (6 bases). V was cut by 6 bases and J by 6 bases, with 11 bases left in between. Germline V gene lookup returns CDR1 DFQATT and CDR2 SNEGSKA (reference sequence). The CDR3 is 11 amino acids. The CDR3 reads CSAAGGPEAFF. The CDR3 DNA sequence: TGCAGTGCCGCGGGGGGGCCTGAAGCTTTCTTT.

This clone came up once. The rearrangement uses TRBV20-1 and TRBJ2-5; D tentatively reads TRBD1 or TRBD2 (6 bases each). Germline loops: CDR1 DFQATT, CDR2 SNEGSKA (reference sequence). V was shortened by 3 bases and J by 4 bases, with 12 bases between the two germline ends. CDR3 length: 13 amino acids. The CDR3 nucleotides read TGCAGTGCTAGTCGGGGGCCCGGAGAGACCCAGTACTTC. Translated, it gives CSASRGPGETQYF.

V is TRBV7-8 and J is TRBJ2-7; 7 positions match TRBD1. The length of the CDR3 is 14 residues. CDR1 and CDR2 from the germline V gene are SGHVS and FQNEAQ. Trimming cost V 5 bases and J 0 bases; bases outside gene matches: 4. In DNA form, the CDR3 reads TGTGCCAGCAGCGCCCGACAGGGCTCCTACGAGCAGTACTTC. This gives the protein CASSARQGSYEQYF.

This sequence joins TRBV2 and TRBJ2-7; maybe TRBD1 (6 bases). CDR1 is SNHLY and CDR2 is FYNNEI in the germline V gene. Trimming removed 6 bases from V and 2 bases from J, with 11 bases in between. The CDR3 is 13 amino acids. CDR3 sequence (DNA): TGTGCCAGCAGCCCCCAGGGGACCTACGAGCAGTACTTC. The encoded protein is CASSPQGTYEQYF. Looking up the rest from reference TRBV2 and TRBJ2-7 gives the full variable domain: EPEVTQTPSHQVTQMGQEVILRCVPISNHLYFYWYRQILGQKVEFLVSFYNNEISEKSEIFDDQFSVERPDGSNFTLKIRSTKLEDSAMYFCASSPQGTYEQYFGPGTRLTVT.